This TCR beta chain was recorded in a study of shared clonotypes between healthy human individuals. The method was immunoSEQ multiplex PCR; TCRdb's version includes in-frame clones alone and lacks a portion of them. The sample has about 490,000 clones, 79% seen once. The CDR3 is made up of 13 amino acids. CDR1 and CDR2 from the germline V gene are SGHRS and YFSETQ. The V gene lost 0 bases and the J gene lost 13 bases, with 16 bases spanning the gap. The source of this sequence is a woman between 40 and 55 years old in good health. Some clones in this sample may be carry-over from other donors' samples. The chain has TRBV5-1 and TRBJ2-5; D may be TRBD1 or TRBD2 (5 bases each). What was sequenced was PBMCs. The CDR3 region has the DNA TGCGCCAGCAGCTTGGATTACCAGGGACCCGCGTACTTC. Amino acid sequence: CASSLDYQGPAYF.